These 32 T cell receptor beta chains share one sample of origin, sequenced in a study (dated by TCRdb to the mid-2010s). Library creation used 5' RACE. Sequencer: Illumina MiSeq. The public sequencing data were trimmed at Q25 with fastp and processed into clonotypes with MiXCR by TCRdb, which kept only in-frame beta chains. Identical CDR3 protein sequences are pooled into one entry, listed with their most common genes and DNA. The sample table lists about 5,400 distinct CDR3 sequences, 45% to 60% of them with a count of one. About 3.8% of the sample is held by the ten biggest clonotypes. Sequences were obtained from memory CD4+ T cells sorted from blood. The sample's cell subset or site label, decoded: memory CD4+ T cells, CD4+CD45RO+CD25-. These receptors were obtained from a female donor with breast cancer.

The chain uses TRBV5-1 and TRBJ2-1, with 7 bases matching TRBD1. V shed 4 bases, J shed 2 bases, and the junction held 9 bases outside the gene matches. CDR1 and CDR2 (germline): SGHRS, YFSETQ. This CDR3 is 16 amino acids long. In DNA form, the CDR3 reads TGCGCCAGCAGCGTCCGACAGGGCTCTACCTACAATGAGCAGTTCTTC. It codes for CASSVRQGSTYNEQFF.

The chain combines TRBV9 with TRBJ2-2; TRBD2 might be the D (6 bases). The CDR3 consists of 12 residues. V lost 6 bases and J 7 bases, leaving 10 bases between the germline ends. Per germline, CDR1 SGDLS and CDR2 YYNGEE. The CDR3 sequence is CASNRRVGELFF. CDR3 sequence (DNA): TGTGCCAGCAACCGGAGGGTCGGGGAGCTGTTTTTT. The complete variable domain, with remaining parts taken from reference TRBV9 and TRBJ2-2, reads DSGVTQTPKHLITATGQRVTLRCSPRSGDLSVYWYQQSLDQGLQFLIQYYNGEERAKGNILERFSAQQFPDLHSELNLSSLELGDSALYFCASNRRVGELFFGEGSRLTVL.

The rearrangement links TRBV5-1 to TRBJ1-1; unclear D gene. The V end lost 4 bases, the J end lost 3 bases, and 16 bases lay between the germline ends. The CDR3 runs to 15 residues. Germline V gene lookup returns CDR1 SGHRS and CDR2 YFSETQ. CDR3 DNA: TGCGCCAGCAGCCCGGACGCAGTGAGGGACACTGAAGCTTTCTTT. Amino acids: CASSPDAVRDTEAFF.

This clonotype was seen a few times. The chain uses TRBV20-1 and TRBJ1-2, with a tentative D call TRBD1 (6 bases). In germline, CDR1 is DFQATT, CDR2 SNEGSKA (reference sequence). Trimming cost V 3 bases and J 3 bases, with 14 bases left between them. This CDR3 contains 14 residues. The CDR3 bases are TGCAGTGCTAGGGGACAAGGGAACGACTATGGCTACACCTTC. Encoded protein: CSARGQGNDYGYTF.

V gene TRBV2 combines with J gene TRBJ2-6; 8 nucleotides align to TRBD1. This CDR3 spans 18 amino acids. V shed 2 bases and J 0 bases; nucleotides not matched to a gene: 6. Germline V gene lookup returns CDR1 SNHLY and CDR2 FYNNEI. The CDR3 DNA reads TGTGCCAGCAGTGAAACAGGGGGAAGGAGCTCTGGGGCCAACGTCCTGACTTTC. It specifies CASSETGGRSSGANVLTF. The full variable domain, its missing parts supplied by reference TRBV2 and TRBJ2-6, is EPEVTQTPSHQVTQMGQEVILRCVPISNHLYFYWYRQILGQKVEFLVSFYNNEISEKSEIFDDQFSVERPDGSNFTLKIRSTKLEDSAMYFCASSETGGRSSGANVLTFGAGSRLTVL.

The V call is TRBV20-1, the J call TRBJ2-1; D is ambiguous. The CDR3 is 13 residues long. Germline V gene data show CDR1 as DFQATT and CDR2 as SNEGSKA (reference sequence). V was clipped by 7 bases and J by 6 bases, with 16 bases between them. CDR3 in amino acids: CSVIGDGRNEQFF. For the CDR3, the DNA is TGCAGTGTTATCGGCGATGGGCGCAATGAGCAGTTCTTC.

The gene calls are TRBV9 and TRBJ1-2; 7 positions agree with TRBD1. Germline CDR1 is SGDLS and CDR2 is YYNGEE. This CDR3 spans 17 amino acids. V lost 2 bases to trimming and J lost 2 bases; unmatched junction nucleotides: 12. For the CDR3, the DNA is TGTGCCAGCAGCGTCGCGCCGGGACAGAGCAACAACTATGGCTACACCTTC. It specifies CASSVAPGQSNNYGYTF.

The CDR3 loop is CALSSGRDSYNEQFF. The CDR3 region has the DNA TGTGCCTTATCTAGCGGGAGGGATAGCTACAATGAGCAGTTCTTC. The chain combines TRBV30 with TRBJ2-1; 12 nucleotides match TRBD2. Unmatched junction bases numbered 7, after V lost 7 bases and J lost 3 bases. The CDR3 runs to 15 residues. Germline V gene data show CDR1 as GTSNPN and CDR2 as SVGIG (reference sequence).

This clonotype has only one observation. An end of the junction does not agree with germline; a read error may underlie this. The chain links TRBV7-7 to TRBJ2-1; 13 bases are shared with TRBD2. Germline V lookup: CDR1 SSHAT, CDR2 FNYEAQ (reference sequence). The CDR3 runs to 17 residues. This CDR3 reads CASSRLAGGPSFNEQFF. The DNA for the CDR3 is TGTGCTAGCAGCCGACTAGCGGGGGGCCCTAGTTTCAATGAGCAGTTCTTC.

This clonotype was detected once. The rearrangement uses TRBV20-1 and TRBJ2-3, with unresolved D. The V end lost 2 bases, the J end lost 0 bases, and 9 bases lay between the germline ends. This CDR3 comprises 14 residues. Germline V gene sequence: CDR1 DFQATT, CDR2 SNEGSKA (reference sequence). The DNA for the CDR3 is TGCAGTGCTAGACGGCAGGTTAGCACAGATACGCAGTATTTT. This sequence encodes CSARRQVSTDTQYF.

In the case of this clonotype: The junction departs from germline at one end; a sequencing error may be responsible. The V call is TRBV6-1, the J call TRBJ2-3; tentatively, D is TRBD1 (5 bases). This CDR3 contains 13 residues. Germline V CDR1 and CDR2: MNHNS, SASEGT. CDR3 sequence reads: CASSEDNTDTRYF. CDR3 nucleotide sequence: TGTGCCAGCAGTGAGGACAACACAGATACGCGGTATTTT.

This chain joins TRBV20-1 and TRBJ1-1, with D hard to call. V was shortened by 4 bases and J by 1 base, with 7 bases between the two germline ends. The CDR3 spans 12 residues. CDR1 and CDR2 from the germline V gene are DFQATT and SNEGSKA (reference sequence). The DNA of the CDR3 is TGCAGTGCTACTACGGGGAACACTGAAGCTTTCTTT. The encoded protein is CSATTGNTEAFF.

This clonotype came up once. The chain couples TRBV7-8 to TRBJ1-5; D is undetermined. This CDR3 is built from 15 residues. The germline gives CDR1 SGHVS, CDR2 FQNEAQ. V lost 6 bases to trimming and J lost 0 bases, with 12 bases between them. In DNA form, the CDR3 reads TGTGCCAGCAGTTCCCAAGGCGTTAGCAATCAGCCCCAGCATTTT. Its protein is CASSSQGVSNQPQHF.

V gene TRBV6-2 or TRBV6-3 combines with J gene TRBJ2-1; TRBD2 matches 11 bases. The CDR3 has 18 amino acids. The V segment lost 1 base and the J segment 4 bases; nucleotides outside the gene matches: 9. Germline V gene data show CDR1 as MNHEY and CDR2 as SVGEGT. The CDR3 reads CASSYWGSVAGGYNEQFF. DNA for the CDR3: TGTGCCAGCAGTTACTGGGGATCGGTAGCGGGAGGGTACAATGAGCAGTTCTTC.

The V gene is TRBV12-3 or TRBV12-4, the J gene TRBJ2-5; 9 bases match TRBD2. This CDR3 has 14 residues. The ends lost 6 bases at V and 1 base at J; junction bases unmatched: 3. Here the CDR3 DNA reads TGTGCCAGCAGCCGCGGGGGGGTCCAAGAGACCCAGTACTTC. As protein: CASSRGGVQETQYF.

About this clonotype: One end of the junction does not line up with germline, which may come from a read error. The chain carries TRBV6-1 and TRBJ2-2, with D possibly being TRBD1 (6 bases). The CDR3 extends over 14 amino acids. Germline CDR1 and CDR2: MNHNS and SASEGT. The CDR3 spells CASSDRGGTGELYF. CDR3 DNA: TGTGCCAGCAGTGACAGGGGCGGCACCGGGGAGCTGTATTTT.

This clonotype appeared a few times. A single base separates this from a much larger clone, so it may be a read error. The CDR3 nucleotides read TGTGCCGGCAGTCCATCCGGGAACCACGAGCAGTACTTC. Residues: CAGSPSGNHEQYF. The V and J genes are TRBV7-3 and TRBJ2-7; a weak D match, TRBD2 (5 bases). Germline V gene data show CDR1 as SGHTA and CDR2 as FQGTGA. The CDR3 runs 13 residues.

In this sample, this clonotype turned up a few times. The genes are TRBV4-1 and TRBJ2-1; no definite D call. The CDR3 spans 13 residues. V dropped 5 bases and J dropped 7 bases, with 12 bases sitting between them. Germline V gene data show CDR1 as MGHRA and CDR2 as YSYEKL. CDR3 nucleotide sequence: TGCGCCAGCAGCACCCGAACGTCGAATGAGCAGTTCTTC. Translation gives CASSTRTSNEQFF.

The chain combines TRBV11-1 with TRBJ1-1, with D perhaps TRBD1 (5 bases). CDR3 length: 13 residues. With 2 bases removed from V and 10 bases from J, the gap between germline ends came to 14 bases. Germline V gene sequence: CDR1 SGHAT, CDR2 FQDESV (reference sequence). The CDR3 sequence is CASSLNRGLGAFF. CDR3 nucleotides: TGTGCCAGCAGCTTAAACCGGGGACTCGGAGCTTTCTTT.

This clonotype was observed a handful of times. The CDR3 loop is CSANRDTETQYF. For the CDR3, the DNA is TGCAGTGCTAACCGGGACACTGAGACCCAGTACTTC. The rearrangement uses TRBV20-1 and TRBJ2-5, with D possibly being TRBD1 (6 bases). Germline loops: CDR1 DFQATT, CDR2 SNEGSKA (reference sequence). The CDR3 covers 12 residues. Trimming took 4 bases from V and 5 from J, leaving 11 bases between them.

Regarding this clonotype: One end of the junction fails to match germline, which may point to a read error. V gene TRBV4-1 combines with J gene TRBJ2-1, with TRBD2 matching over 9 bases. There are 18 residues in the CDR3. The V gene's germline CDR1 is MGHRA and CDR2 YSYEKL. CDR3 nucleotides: TGCGCCAGCAGCCAAGCATCCTCCCCGGGGCGGGGGGGATTTGAGCAGTCCTTC. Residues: CASSQASSPGRGGFEQSF.

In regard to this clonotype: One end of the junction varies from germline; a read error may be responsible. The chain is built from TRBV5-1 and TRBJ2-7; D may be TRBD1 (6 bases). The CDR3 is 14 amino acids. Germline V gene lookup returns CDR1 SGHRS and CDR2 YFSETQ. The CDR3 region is CASSLEGHSYEQYF. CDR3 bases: TGCGCCAGCAGCTTGGAGGGACACTCCTACGAACAGTACTTC.

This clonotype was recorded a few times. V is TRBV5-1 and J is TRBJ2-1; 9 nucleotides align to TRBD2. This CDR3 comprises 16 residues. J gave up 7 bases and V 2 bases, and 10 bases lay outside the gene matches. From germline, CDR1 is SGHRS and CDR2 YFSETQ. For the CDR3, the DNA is TGCGCCAGCAGCTTACTAGGGACTAGCTCAAGGAATGAGCAGTTCTTC. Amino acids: CASSLLGTSSRNEQFF.

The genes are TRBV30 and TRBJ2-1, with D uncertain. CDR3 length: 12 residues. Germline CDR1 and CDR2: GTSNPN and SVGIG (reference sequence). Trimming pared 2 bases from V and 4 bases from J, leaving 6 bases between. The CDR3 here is CAWSKQYNEQFF. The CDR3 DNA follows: TGTGCCTGGAGTAAACAGTACAATGAGCAGTTCTTC.

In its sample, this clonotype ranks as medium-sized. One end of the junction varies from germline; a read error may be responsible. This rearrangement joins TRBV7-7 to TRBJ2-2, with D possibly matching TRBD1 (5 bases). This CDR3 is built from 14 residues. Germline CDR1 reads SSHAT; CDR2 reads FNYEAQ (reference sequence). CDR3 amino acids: CASSLTADTGELFF. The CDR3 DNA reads TGTGCTAGCAGCTTGACAGCCGACACCGGGGAGCTGTTTTTT. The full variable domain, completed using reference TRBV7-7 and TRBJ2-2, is GAGVSQSPRYKVTKRGQDVTLRCDPISSHATLYWYQQALGQGPEFLTYFNYEAQPDKSGLPSDRFSAERPEGSISTLTIQRTEQRDSAMYRCASSLTADTGELFFGEGSRLTVL.

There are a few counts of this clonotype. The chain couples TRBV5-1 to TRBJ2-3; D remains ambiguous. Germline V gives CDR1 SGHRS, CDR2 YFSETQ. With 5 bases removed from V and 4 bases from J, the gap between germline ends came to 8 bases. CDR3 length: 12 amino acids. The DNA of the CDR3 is TGCGCCAGCAGTAAGCAGGCAGATACGCAGTATTTT. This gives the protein CASSKQADTQYF.

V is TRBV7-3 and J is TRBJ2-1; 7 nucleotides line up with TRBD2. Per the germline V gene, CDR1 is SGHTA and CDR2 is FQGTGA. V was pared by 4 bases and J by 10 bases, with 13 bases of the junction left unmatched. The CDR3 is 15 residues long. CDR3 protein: CASSSTTSHFGEQFF. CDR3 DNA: TGTGCCAGCAGCTCAACGACTAGCCACTTTGGCGAGCAGTTCTTC.

CDR3 protein: CASSLALLGSTEAFF. Written as DNA, the CDR3 is TGTGCCAGCAGTTTAGCGCTGCTGGGTTCCACTGAAGCTTTCTTT. The J gene is TRBJ1-1, the V gene TRBV12-3 or TRBV12-4, with D unresolved. V was pared by 0 bases and J by 4 bases, with 12 bases between. The CDR3 runs to 15 residues.

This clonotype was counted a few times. DNA for the CDR3: TGTGCCAGCAGCGTAGGCCCCAACCCAAAATACAATGAGCAGTTCTTC. Translating gives CASSVGPNPKYNEQFF. The rearrangement links TRBV9 to TRBJ2-1; D ambiguous. In germline, CDR1 is SGDLS, CDR2 YYNGEE. Trimming stripped 0 bases from V and 4 bases from J, with 14 bases between. CDR3 length equals 16 residues. The full variable domain, completed using reference TRBV9 and TRBJ2-1, is DSGVTQTPKHLITATGQRVTLRCSPRSGDLSVYWYQQSLDQGLQFLIQYYNGEERAKGNILERFSAQQFPDLHSELNLSSLELGDSALYFCASSVGPNPKYNEQFFGPGTRLTVL.

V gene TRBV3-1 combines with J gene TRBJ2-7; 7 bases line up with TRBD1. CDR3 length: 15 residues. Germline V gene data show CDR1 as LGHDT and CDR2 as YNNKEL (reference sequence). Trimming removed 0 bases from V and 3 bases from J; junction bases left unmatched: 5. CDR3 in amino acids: CASSQETGTLYEQYF. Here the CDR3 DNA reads TGTGCCAGCAGCCAAGAGACAGGGACGCTCTACGAGCAGTACTTC.

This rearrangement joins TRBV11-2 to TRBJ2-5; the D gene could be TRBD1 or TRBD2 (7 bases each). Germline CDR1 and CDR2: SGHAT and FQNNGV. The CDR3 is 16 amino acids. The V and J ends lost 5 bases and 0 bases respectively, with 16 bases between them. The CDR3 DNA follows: TGTGCCAGCAGCCCCCAGCGGGGACAGTACCAAGAGACCCAGTACTTC. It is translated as CASSPQRGQYQETQYF.

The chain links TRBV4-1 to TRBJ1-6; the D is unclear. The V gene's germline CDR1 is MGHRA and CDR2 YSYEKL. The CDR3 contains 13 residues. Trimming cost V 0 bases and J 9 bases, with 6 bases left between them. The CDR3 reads CASSQDMRSPLHF. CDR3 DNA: TGCGCCAGCAGCCAAGATATGCGTTCACCCCTCCACTTT.